The 24 T cell receptor beta chains below were found in one sample sequenced in a study of human T cells and chemical hapten exposure. The time point here: patch test 1, 2 weeks after DPC sensitization. Sample treatment: therapeutic diphenylcyclopropenone sensitization with weekly scalp DPC. TCRdb ran MiXCR on the RACE reads and lists one entry per CDR3 protein. The sample has 340,000 or so distinct CDR3 sequences, about 7% seen once. Sequencing used whole blood, obtained in connection with sensitization to the hapten diphenylcyclopropenone (DPC). Every receptor here comes from a woman younger than 35 with alopecia areata. Some clones in this sample may be carry-over from other donors' samples.

This clonotype was observed a handful of times. V gene TRBV12-3 or TRBV12-4 combines with J gene TRBJ2-1, with D unresolved. The CDR3 totals 11 residues. V was pared by 7 bases and J by 8 bases, with 9 bases between. CDR3 in amino acids: CASNGAYEQFF. The CDR3, as DNA: TGTGCCAGCAATGGCGCCTATGAGCAGTTCTTC.

This clonotype came up many times. V is TRBV15 and J is TRBJ2-1; TRBD2 aligns across 13 bases. Trimming at V came to 0 bases and at J to 10 bases, leaving 6 bases not matched to a gene. Germline CDR1 and CDR2: LNHNV and YYDKDF (reference sequence). The CDR3 loop spans 16 amino acids. The CDR3, as DNA: TGTGCCACCAGCAGAGAGCGGACTAGCGGGGGAGGCGAGCAGTTCTTC. This translates into CATSRERTSGGGEQFF.

This clonotype was seen ten or more times. This chain uses TRBV27 with TRBJ1-2, with a weak D call TRBD1 (6 bases). This CDR3 comprises 12 residues. Germline V gene data show CDR1 as MNHEY and CDR2 as SMNVEV (reference sequence). The V and J ends lost 6 bases and 8 bases respectively, with 13 bases between them. CDR3 sequence: CASRIGGGGYTF. Here the CDR3 DNA reads TGTGCCAGCAGGATAGGGGGAGGCGGCTACACCTTC.

This clonotype showed up just a few times. The chain employs TRBV16 and TRBJ2-7; TRBD2 might be the D (6 bases). CDR3 length: 18 residues. Trimming removed 0 bases from V and 5 bases from J, with 23 bases in between. Germline CDR1 and CDR2: KGHSY and FQNENV. The CDR3 reads CASSQSLNRGSSRDEQYF. CDR3 DNA sequence: TGTGCCAGCAGCCAATCCCTCAATCGGGGGTCTTCACGGGACGAGCAGTACTTC.

Many counts were recorded for this clonotype. The chain is built from TRBV6-5 and TRBJ2-3; 11 positions agree with TRBD2. V dropped 6 bases and J dropped 1; count of bases not matched to a gene: 3. The CDR3 contains 15 residues. Germline V gene lookup returns CDR1 MNHEY and CDR2 SVGAGI. For the CDR3, the DNA is TGTGCCAGCAGCCAACTAGCGGGGGGCACAGATACGCAGTATTTT. This encodes CASSQLAGGTDTQYF.

This clonotype has more than one count but fewer than ten. This chain joins TRBV20-1 and TRBJ1-3, with TRBD1 matching 8 bases. V was pared by 4 bases and J by 2 bases, with 10 bases of the junction left unmatched. The CDR3 totals 16 residues. Germline CDR1 DFQATT, CDR2 SNEGSKA (reference sequence). CDR3 residues: CSATRTGKRAGNTIYF. The CDR3 DNA is TGCAGTGCTACCCGGACAGGGAAGAGGGCTGGAAACACCATATATTTT.

This clonotype was seen only a few times. The CDR3 protein is CASSLVREQFF. The DNA for the CDR3 is TGTGCCAGCAGCTTAGTCCGCGAGCAGTTCTTC. The chain joins TRBV11-2 to TRBJ2-1, with unresolved D. The CDR3 has 11 amino acids. Trimming left V 1 base short and J 10 bases short, with 5 bases between. CDR1 and CDR2 from the germline V gene are SGHAT and FQNNGV.

CDR3 bases: TGTGCCAGCAGCTTACGACTAGCTTCAAATGAGCAGTTCTTC. It codes for CASSLRLASNEQFF. The rearrangement joins TRBV7-2 to TRBJ2-1, with 7 bases identical to TRBD2. From germline, CDR1 is SGHTA and CDR2 FQGNSA. CDR3 length: 14 residues. With 2 bases clipped from V and 7 bases from J, the junction kept 5 bases outside the gene matches.

There are a few counts of this clonotype. This chain links TRBV9 with TRBJ2-7; a possible D gene is TRBD2 (6 bases). The CDR3 spans 15 residues. V was cut by 5 bases and J by 0 bases, with 15 bases left in between. CDR1 and CDR2 (germline): SGDLS, YYNGEE. The CDR3 here is CASSLGLPHSYEQYF. The CDR3 region has the DNA TGTGCCAGCAGTCTGGGACTCCCACACTCCTACGAGCAGTACTTC.

This clonotype was picked up one time. The chain is built from TRBV12-3 or TRBV12-4 and TRBJ2-7; perhaps TRBD2 as D (5 bases). The CDR3 runs to 15 residues. The V gene lost 3 bases and the J gene lost 3 bases, with 15 bases spanning the gap. CDR3 sequence reads: CASSFGGAPLYEQYF. The CDR3 DNA follows: TGTGCCAGCAGTTTCGGAGGAGCCCCCCTCTACGAGCAGTACTTC.

V is TRBV18 and J is TRBJ2-3, with TRBD2 matching 7 bases. The CDR3 is 19 residues long. V lost 2 bases and J lost 4; bases outside the gene matches: 18. Germline CDR1 KGHSH, CDR2 LQKENI. This chain's CDR3 is CASSPLAGELGTGADTQYF. The CDR3 region has the DNA TGTGCCAGCTCACCATTGGCGGGGGAGCTCGGGACGGGGGCAGATACGCAGTATTTT.

This clonotype was seen more than once but under ten times. This chain joins TRBV9 and TRBJ2-1; no clear D. The CDR3 sequence is 12 residues long. The V end lost 7 bases, the J end lost 8 bases, and 13 bases lay between the germline ends. CDR1 SGDLS and CDR2 YYNGEE come from the germline V gene. CDR3 DNA sequence: TGTGCCAGCGGCGGTACTGGCGATGAGCAGTTCTTC. Its translation: CASGGTGDEQFF.

In this sample, this clonotype turned up a few times. The chain links TRBV5-5 to TRBJ1-6; perhaps TRBD1 as D (5 bases). The CDR3 spans 16 residues. From germline, CDR1 is SGHKS and CDR2 YYEKEE (reference sequence). V gave up 3 bases and J gave up 16 bases, with 26 bases separating them. CDR3 amino acids: CASSSLPTVSAGFLHF. In DNA form, the CDR3 reads TGTGCCAGCAGCTCCCTCCCGACAGTCTCAGCCGGCTTTCTCCACTTT.

This clonotype was observed many times. CDR3 sequence: CASSFSFTDTQYF. The CDR3 DNA is TGTGCCAGCAGTTTTTCATTCACAGATACGCAGTATTTT. This sequence joins TRBV28 and TRBJ2-3; D is ambiguous. The germline V gene has CDR1 MDHEN and CDR2 SYDVKM. The CDR3 is 13 amino acids. Trimming shortened V by 3 bases and J by 2 bases, and 6 bases separated the two germline ends.

This clonotype has a handful of counts. The chain joins TRBV9 to TRBJ2-1; D might be TRBD1 (6 bases). The CDR3 consists of 15 residues. Germline values: CDR1 SGDLS, CDR2 YYNGEE. Trimming cost V 0 bases and J 2 bases, with 9 bases left between them. CDR3 coding DNA: TGTGCCAGCAGCGTAGGGGGGCGTCCCTACAATGAGCAGTTCTTC. The encoded protein is CASSVGGRPYNEQFF. The complete variable domain, with remaining parts taken from reference TRBV9 and TRBJ2-1, reads DSGVTQTPKHLITATGQRVTLRCSPRSGDLSVYWYQQSLDQGLQFLIQYYNGEERAKGNILERFSAQQFPDLHSELNLSSLELGDSALYFCASSVGGRPYNEQFFGPGTRLTVL.

This clonotype was detected a few times. The genes are TRBV7-8 and TRBJ1-1, with 8 bases lining up with TRBD1. The CDR3 consists of 13 residues. CDR1 is SGHVS and CDR2 is FQNEAQ in the germline V gene. The junction had 9 bases not matched to a gene; V was cut back by 5 bases and J by 10 bases. The CDR3 nucleotides are TGTGCCAGCAGCCCAGAGGACAGGGCTGGAGCTTTCTTT. It yields the protein CASSPEDRAGAFF.

This clonotype was found many times. V and J are TRBV12-5 and TRBJ1-5; D is perhaps TRBD1 (5 bases). CDR1 is LGHNT and CDR2 is FRNRAP in the germline V gene. CDR3 length: 15 amino acids. The V end lost 1 base, the J end lost 7 bases, and 14 bases lay between the germline ends. This CDR3 reads CASGLATDGGQPQHF. CDR3 in DNA: TGTGCTAGTGGTTTGGCTACGGACGGGGGGCAGCCCCAGCATTTT.

The chain has TRBV12-3 or TRBV12-4 and TRBJ2-1, with 9 bases aligning to TRBD1. This CDR3 spans 13 amino acids. The trim removed 4 bases at V and 9 bases at J, leaving 4 bases unmatched. CDR3 DNA sequence: TGTGCCAGCAGTTGGACAGGGGATGGTGAGCAGTTCTTC. Its translation: CASSWTGDGEQFF.

This clonotype has more than one count but fewer than ten. The V call is TRBV9, the J call TRBJ2-1, with 9 positions matching TRBD2. This CDR3 spans 18 amino acids. Germline V lookup: CDR1 SGDLS, CDR2 YYNGEE. The V and J ends lost 0 bases and 3 bases, in that order; junction bases with no gene match: 10. The CDR3 DNA reads TGTGCCAGCAGCGTAGACGCGGGGGGGCCGGGAGACTACAATGAGCAGTTCTTC. Its protein product is CASSVDAGGPGDYNEQFF.

This clonotype was counted a few times. The genes are TRBV7-3 and TRBJ2-4; 9 bases map to TRBD2. V trimming: 5 bases; J trimming: 8 bases; junction bases outside the gene matches: 19. In germline, CDR1 is SGHTA, CDR2 FQGTGA. CDR3 length: 18 amino acids. The CDR3 nucleotides read TGTGCCAGCAGCCGGATCCCTCTAGCGGGGTCCTTGGAAGACATTCAGTACTTC. This encodes CASSRIPLAGSLEDIQYF.

The rearrangement links TRBV4-2 to TRBJ2-4; D is undetermined. Germline assignment: CDR1 LGHNA and CDR2 YNFKEQ. Trimming took 0 bases from V and 4 from J, leaving 4 bases between them. The CDR3 totals 13 residues. The chain's CDR3 is CASSQESKNIQYF. As DNA, the CDR3 is TGTGCCAGCAGCCAAGAGTCTAAAAACATTCAGTACTTC.

This clonotype was seen a handful of times. The chain has TRBV29-1 and TRBJ1-1; no firm D call. This CDR3 has 13 amino acids. Per germline, CDR1 SQVTM and CDR2 ANQGSEA. Trimming pared 7 bases from V and 1 base from J, leaving 13 bases between. CDR3 coding DNA: TGCAGCGCAGAACTTACAGCGAACACTGAAGCTTTCTTT. It yields the protein CSAELTANTEAFF.

The rearrangement joins TRBV6-1 to TRBJ1-3; unclear D gene. The CDR3 runs 14 residues. Trimming left V 3 bases short and J 10 bases short, with 16 bases between. In germline, CDR1 is MNHNS, CDR2 SASEGT. The CDR3 protein is CASSDDSSWGTIYF. The CDR3 DNA reads as TGTGCCAGCAGTGATGATTCGAGCTGGGGAACCATATATTTT.

This clonotype has more than one count but fewer than ten. The rearrangement joins TRBV6-5 to TRBJ1-2; D is possibly TRBD1 (5 bases). V was shortened by 0 bases and J by 1 base, with 9 bases between the two germline ends. The CDR3 length is 15 residues. Germline V CDR1 and CDR2: MNHEY, SVGAGI. The CDR3 protein is CASSYSIGGNYGYTF. The CDR3 region has the DNA TGTGCCAGCAGTTACTCGATCGGGGGTAACTATGGCTACACCTTC.